What follows are 25 T cell receptor beta chains derived from one specimen sequenced in a study of CD8 T cells in Susac syndrome. Reverse transcription used about 0.45 to 1 ug RNA and random hexamers. MiXCR, run by TCRdb on the immunoSEQ multiplex PCR reads, gives a single entry per CDR3 protein. Among over 100,000 distinct CDR3 sequences listed, 80% to 95% were seen once. Source material: CD8+ T cells from PBMCs. These receptors were obtained from a human donor in good health.

This chain links TRBV19 with TRBJ2-7, with TRBD2 matching over 7 bases. V trimming: 5 bases; J trimming: 6 bases; junction bases outside the gene matches: 7. The CDR3 runs to 13 residues. CDR1 LNHDA and CDR2 SQIVND come from the germline V gene (reference sequence). The CDR3: CASSELWGGEQYF. CDR3 in DNA: TGTGCCAGTAGTGAGTTATGGGGGGGCGAGCAGTACTTC.

V is TRBV21-1 and J is TRBJ1-5. TRBV21-1 is given as a pseudogene. CDR3 length: 16 residues. CDR3 bases: TGTGCCAGCAGCATGAATCGACCGCCTAGCAATCAGCCCCAGCATTTT. Translated: CASSMNRPPSNQPQHF.

This chain uses TRBV2 with TRBJ1-2; D ambiguous. The V end lost 4 bases, the J end lost 6 bases, and 15 bases lay between the germline ends. CDR1 is SNHLY and CDR2 is FYNNEI in the germline V gene. The CDR3 has 14 residues. In nucleotides, the CDR3 is TGTGCCAGCAGTGTGACCCAGAGCTCGGATGGCTACACCTTC. It translates to CASSVTQSSDGYTF.

The chain couples TRBV9 to TRBJ2-1, with 9 bases that match TRBD2. The ends lost 0 bases at V and 2 bases at J; junction bases unmatched: 6. The CDR3 loop spans 17 amino acids. CDR1 and CDR2 (germline): SGDLS, YYNGEE. CDR3 in DNA: TGTGCCAGCAGCGTAGATGAGCGCGGGAGGGCCTACAATGAGCAGTTCTTC. It is translated as CASSVDERGRAYNEQFF.

The chain carries TRBV12-5 and TRBJ1-2, with a weak D call TRBD1 (6 bases). With 1 base removed from V and 3 bases from J, the gap between germline ends came to 12 bases. Germline lookup yields CDR1 LGHNT and CDR2 FRNRAP. The CDR3 extends over 15 amino acids. The CDR3: CASGLEGQFHYGYTF. The CDR3 DNA is TGTGCTAGTGGTTTGGAAGGACAGTTCCACTATGGCTACACCTTC.

The chain combines TRBV7-3 with TRBJ2-3, with D perhaps matching TRBD1 (5 bases). This CDR3 has 16 residues. Trimming removed 3 bases from V and 1 base from J, with 14 bases in between. CDR1 is SGHTA, CDR2 FQGTGA, per germline. Written as DNA, the CDR3 is TGTGCCAGCAGCTTTAACCCAGGGCCCGGCACAGATACGCAGTATTTT. It translates to CASSFNPGPGTDTQYF. Variable domain in full (rest from reference TRBV7-3 and TRBJ2-3): GAGVSQTPSNKVTEKGKYVELRCDPISGHTALYWYRQSLGQGPEFLIYFQGTGAADDSGLPNDRFFAVRPEGSVSTLKIQRTERGDSAVYLCASSFNPGPGTDTQYFGPGTRLTVL.

V usage is TRBV20-1 and J usage is TRBJ2-7; 7 bases fit TRBD2. Trimming cost V 6 bases and J 7 bases; bases outside gene matches: 15. The CDR3 spans 14 residues. Germline V gives CDR1 DFQATT, CDR2 SNEGSKA (reference sequence). CDR3 in amino acids: CSAFPGRRRGEQYF. In DNA form, the CDR3 reads TGCAGTGCCTTCCCGGGACGGCGGCGGGGGGAGCAGTACTTC.

This chain connects TRBV5-1 to TRBJ2-3; 7 nucleotides match TRBD1. Germline values: CDR1 SGHRS, CDR2 YFSETQ. The V and J ends lost 4 bases and 5 bases, in that order; junction bases with no gene match: 10. CDR3 length: 15 residues. The CDR3 bases are TGCGCCAGCAGCCCAACCGACAGGGTGAAAGATACGCAGTATTTT. Encoded protein: CASSPTDRVKDTQYF. Drawing the rest from reference TRBV5-1 and TRBJ2-3, the complete variable domain is KAGVTQTPRYLIKTRGQQVTLSCSPISGHRSVSWYQQTPGQGLQFLFEYFSETQRNKGNFPGRFSGRQFSNSRSEMNVSTLELGDSALYLCASSPTDRVKDTQYFGPGTRLTVL.

The chain links TRBV29-1 to TRBJ2-1, with TRBD2 matching over 11 bases. The CDR3 length is 13 residues. Germline V gives CDR1 SQVTM, CDR2 ANQGSEA. V lost 7 bases and J lost 13; bases outside the gene matches: 12. The CDR3 is CSAIKDSGRDQFF. The CDR3 nucleotides read TGCAGCGCGATTAAAGATAGCGGGAGGGACCAGTTCTTC.

This chain uses TRBV18 with TRBJ2-7; D is perhaps TRBD1 (5 bases). Germline V lookup: CDR1 KGHSH, CDR2 LQKENI. This CDR3 region has 12 residues. Deletions cut 6 bases from V and 5 bases from J, with 11 bases between. The CDR3 nucleotides read TGTGCCAGCTCCCTCGACAGACACGAGCAGTACTTC. It specifies CASSLDRHEQYF.

The chain combines TRBV5-1 with TRBJ2-2, with 7 bases matching TRBD1. V shed 4 bases and J 0 bases; nucleotides not matched to a gene: 9. This CDR3 is 17 amino acids long. Germline lookup yields CDR1 SGHRS and CDR2 YFSETQ. The CDR3 loop is CASSDPRQGANTGELFF. CDR3 in DNA: TGCGCCAGCAGCGACCCTAGGCAGGGGGCGAACACCGGGGAGCTGTTTTTT.

The chain joins TRBV5-4 to TRBJ2-3, with D possibly TRBD2 on 5 matching bases. From germline, CDR1 is SGHNT and CDR2 YYREEE (reference sequence). There are 16 residues in the CDR3. With 0 bases removed from V and 2 bases from J, the gap between germline ends came to 13 bases. The DNA of the CDR3 is TGTGCCAGCAGCTTGGGAGGGCCCACAGACACAGATACGCAGTATTTT. This gives the protein CASSLGGPTDTDTQYF. The variable domain in full, with the rest retrieved from reference TRBV5-4 and TRBJ2-3, is ETGVTQSPTHLIKTRGQQVTLRCSSQSGHNTVSWYQQALGQGPQFIFQYYREEENGRGNFPPRFSGLQFPNYSSELNVNALELDDSALYLCASSLGGPTDTDTQYFGPGTRLTVL.

The J gene is TRBJ1-5, the V gene TRBV9; possible D gene TRBD1, 5 bases. This CDR3 contains 13 residues. The germline V and J ends were trimmed by 0 bases and 5 bases, with 6 bases remaining between them. Germline CDR1 SGDLS, CDR2 YYNGEE. The CDR3 is CASSVGDHQPQHF. The DNA of the CDR3 is TGTGCCAGCAGCGTAGGGGACCATCAGCCCCAGCATTTT.

The V gene is TRBV5-1, the J gene TRBJ2-5, with D possibly TRBD2 on 5 matching bases. V was shortened by 4 bases and J by 5 bases, with 12 bases between the two germline ends. The CDR3 consists of 13 residues. Germline loops: CDR1 SGHRS, CDR2 YFSETQ. CDR3 residues: CASSPLAGETQYF. The CDR3 nucleotides are TGCGCCAGCAGCCCGCTAGCTGGGGAGACCCAGTACTTC. Complete variable domain (other parts from reference TRBV5-1 and TRBJ2-5): KAGVTQTPRYLIKTRGQQVTLSCSPISGHRSVSWYQQTPGQGLQFLFEYFSETQRNKGNFPGRFSGRQFSNSRSEMNVSTLELGDSALYLCASSPLAGETQYFGPGTRLLVL.

The chain carries TRBV6-2 or TRBV6-3 and TRBJ2-4; 7 positions match TRBD2. CDR1 and CDR2 from the germline V gene are MNHEY and SVGEGT. J gave up 3 bases and V 0 bases, and 8 bases lay outside the gene matches. This CDR3 comprises 17 residues. This chain's CDR3 is CASSYSASGDGKNIQYF. The CDR3 region has the DNA TGTGCCAGCAGTTACTCGGCTAGCGGAGACGGCAAAAACATTCAGTACTTC.

V is TRBV7-9 and J is TRBJ2-3; D ambiguous. Per the germline V gene, CDR1 is SEHNR and CDR2 is FQNEAQ (reference sequence). V was pared by 0 bases and J by 6 bases, with 19 bases between. The CDR3 totals 17 residues. CDR3 coding DNA: TGTGCCAGCAGCTTAGCGAAGAGACTCAAGGGCCTGGATACGCAGTATTTT. It translates to CASSLAKRLKGLDTQYF.

The J gene is TRBJ1-2, the V gene TRBV25-1; no firm D call. V lost 2 bases, J lost 6 bases, and 13 bases lay in between. Germline CDR1 is MGHDK and CDR2 is SYGVNS. CDR3 length equals 14 residues. The CDR3 sequence: CASSEPGEANGYTF. CDR3 nucleotides: TGTGCCAGCAGTGAACCGGGAGAAGCTAATGGCTACACCTTC.

This clonotype came up once. The chain combines TRBV12-3 or TRBV12-4 with TRBJ2-7, with TRBD2 as a possible D gene (5 bases). The CDR3 is made up of 16 amino acids. Trimming removed 1 base at V and 4 bases at J, with 17 bases between. The CDR3 protein is CASSLVGRRAVYEQYF. The DNA of the CDR3 is TGTGCCAGCAGTTTAGTCGGGCGACGAGCGGTATACGAGCAGTACTTC.

The J gene is TRBJ2-7, the V gene TRBV2, with a weak D call TRBD1 (5 bases). Trimming took off 6 bases at V and 0 bases at J, with 12 bases between the two ends. Germline values: CDR1 SNHLY, CDR2 FYNNEI. This CDR3 comprises 14 residues. The CDR3 bases are TGTGCCAGCAGCAGGGAACAGAGCTCCTACGAGCAGTACTTC. Translated: CASSREQSSYEQYF.

The rearrangement uses TRBV4-3 and TRBJ2-7; the D gene is possibly TRBD2 (6 bases). The V gene's germline CDR1 is LGHNA and CDR2 YSLEER. The germline V and J ends were trimmed by 1 base and 2 bases, with 15 bases remaining between them. The CDR3 runs to 16 residues. CDR3: CASSQGSGTGAYEQYF. CDR3 nucleotide sequence: TGCGCCAGCAGCCAAGGATCCGGGACGGGGGCCTACGAGCAGTACTTC.

The chain recombines TRBV7-8 with TRBJ1-3; D might be TRBD1 (6 bases). Per germline, CDR1 SGHVS and CDR2 FQNEAQ. Between the trimmed V and J ends, which lost 5 bases and 4 bases, there was a span of 15 bases. This CDR3 is 15 amino acids long. CDR3 residues: CASSRSGGPGNTIYF. CDR3 coding DNA: TGTGCCAGCAGCCGCTCGGGGGGGCCCGGAAACACCATATATTTT.

The gene calls are TRBV7-2 and TRBJ1-5; no clear D. V was pared by 5 bases and J by 1 base, with 9 bases between. Germline CDR1 and CDR2: SGHTA and FQGNSA. The CDR3 runs to 14 residues. This CDR3 is CASSLQGSNQPQHF. The CDR3 bases are TGTGCCAGCAGCCTACAAGGGAGCAATCAGCCCCAGCATTTT. The full variable domain, its missing parts supplied by reference TRBV7-2 and TRBJ1-5, is GAGVSQSPSNKVTEKGKDVELRCDPISGHTALYWYRQSLGQGLEFLIYFQGNSAPDKSGLPSDRFSAERTGGSVSTLTIQRTQQEDSAVYLCASSLQGSNQPQHFGDGTRLSIL.

The chain recombines TRBV20-1 with TRBJ2-7; TRBD1 matches 7 bases. V was pared by 3 bases and J by 5 bases, with 13 bases of the junction left unmatched. The germline CDR1 and CDR2 sequences are DFQATT and SNEGSKA (reference sequence). The CDR3 extends over 15 amino acids. The CDR3 is CSARGSDRDPHEQYF. As DNA, the CDR3 is TGCAGTGCTAGGGGAAGCGACAGGGATCCCCACGAGCAGTACTTC.

This rearrangement joins TRBV6-4 to TRBJ2-5, with D possibly being TRBD2 (5 bases). The CDR3 has 14 amino acids. Trimming removed 2 bases from V and 2 bases from J, with 9 bases in between. Germline loops: CDR1 MRHNA, CDR2 SNTAGT. The CDR3, as DNA: TGTGCCAGCAGTGACAGAACGGGGCAAGAGACCCAGTACTTC. This gives the protein CASSDRTGQETQYF.

The table lists this clonotype with a count of one. The V and J genes are TRBV7-8 and TRBJ2-1; no clear D. Trimming shortened V by 2 bases and J by 8 bases, and 10 bases separated the two germline ends. The CDR3 runs 13 residues. Per the germline V gene, CDR1 is SGHVS and CDR2 is FQNEAQ. Written as DNA, the CDR3 is TGTGCCAGCAGCTTATCGTCTCCCCATGAGCAGTTCTTC. Protein product: CASSLSSPHEQFF.